A selection of T cell receptor beta chains follows, all from one sample in a study of PD-1 blockade in classical Hodgkin lymphoma. Sequencing used immunoSEQ multiplex PCR; TCRdb keeps in-frame clones, though not all of them. Of tens of thousands of clones detected, around 81% appear once; the ten largest clones hold about 20%. Sequencing was performed on peripheral blood mononuclear cells (PBMCs), taken before the second cycle of nivolumab. The receptors were gathered from a human donor with classical Hodgkin lymphoma. The CDR3 runs from the conserved cysteine through the conserved F or W. Fields, in order: J gene, V gene, clone size, D gene, CDR3 DNA, CDR3 protein. The D gene is left open where the match is weak. The size entry is marked missing in some rows and otherwise reads once, few, many or a size class.

TRBJ1-5	TRBV6-6	-	-	TGTGCCAGCAGTTACCAGGGTTTGGGTCAGCCCCAGCATTTT	CASSYQGLGQPQHF
TRBJ2-1	TRBV7-9	-	TRBD2	TGTGCCAGCAGCACGGGACTAGCCGGCGAGCAGTTCTTC	CASSTGLAGEQFF
TRBJ2-1	TRBV11-2	once	-	TGTGCCAGCAGCTTGGGACTTCTCAATGAGCAGTTCTTC	CASSLGLLNEQFF
TRBJ2-7	TRBV14	-	TRBD2	TGTGCCAGCACCCCAAAACCCCGGCCCAGCGGGGGGTACGAGCAGTACTTC	CASTPKPRPSGGYEQYF
TRBJ2-5	TRBV19	-	-	TGTGCCAGTGGGTTCGCCCTAGAGACCCAGTACTTC	CASGFALETQYF
TRBJ2-1	TRBV5-4	-	TRBD2	TGTGCCAGCAGCGGGGGACTAGATTTAGGCAATGAGCAGTTCTTC	CASSGGLDLGNEQFF
TRBJ2-1	TRBV4-2	-	-	TGTGCCAGCAGCCAAGTTGCTCACGAGGGAGGGGGCAATGAGCAGTTCTTC	CASSQVAHEGGGNEQFF
TRBJ2-3	TRBV13	-	TRBD2	TGTGCCAGCAGAATAGCGGGGGGGCCGCCAGATACGCAGTATTTT	CASRIAGGPPDTQYF
TRBJ2-2	TRBV7-2	-	TRBD2	TGTGCCAGCAGCATACTAGCGGGGGTTACGTACACCGGGGAGCTGTTTTTT	CASSILAGVTYTGELFF
TRBJ2-5	TRBV4-2	-	-	TGTGCCAGCAGCCAAGATAGCGGGACCCAGTACTTC	CASSQDSGTQYF
TRBJ1-4	TRBV6-6	-	-	TGTGCCAGCAGAAAAATGGGCTCACAGAGTAATGAAAAACTGTTTTTT	CASRKMGSQSNEKLFF
TRBJ2-7	TRBV9	-	TRBD2	TGTGCCAGCAGCGCGGGACTAGCGGAGACCTACGAGCAGTACTTC	CASSAGLAETYEQYF
TRBJ1-4	TRBV4-3	few	-	TGCGCCAGCAGCCCCAAGTGGGATCTGGGGGAAAAACTGTTTTTT	CASSPKWDLGEKLFF
TRBJ1-1	TRBV30	few	-	TGTGCCTGGAGTGTACAGGGAGACACTGAAGCTTTCTTT	CAWSVQGDTEAFF
TRBJ2-4	TRBV6-6	once	-	TGTGCCAGCAGTTCGCAGGGTCACATTCAGTACTTC	CASSSQGHIQYF
TRBJ2-3	TRBV4-1	-	-	TGCGCCAGCAGCTCAGGGAAGGGCACAGATACGCAGTATTTT	CASSSGKGTDTQYF
TRBJ2-3	TRBV19	-	TRBD2	TGTGCCAGTAGACTACATGGGGGACTAGCGGCCCCAGATACGCAGTATTTT	CASRLHGGLAAPDTQYF
TRBJ1-3	TRBV9	-	-	TGTGCCAGCAGCTACGGCGGCGACTCTGGAAACACCATATATTTT	CASSYGGDSGNTIYF
TRBJ1-1	TRBV27	-	-	TGTGCCAGCAGTTTGTACGGGGTGTACACTGAAGCTTTCTTT	CASSLYGVYTEAFF
TRBJ1-6	TRBV7-2	-	-	TGTGCCAGCAGCTTAGGATCGGCTGAGCTCCACTTT	CASSLGSAELHF
TRBJ1-2	TRBV6-5	-	-	TGTGCCAGCAGTACCCGTAGAGGGAGTGGCTACACCTTC	CASSTRRGSGYTF
TRBJ2-1	TRBV7-9	once	TRBD2	TGTGCCAGCAGTGTAGCGGGAGGACAATACAATGAGCAGTTCTTC	CASSVAGGQYNEQFF
TRBJ2-7	TRBV10-2	-	-	TGCGCCAGCCTGGAACTAGGCTACGAGCAGTACTTC	CASLELGYEQYF
TRBJ1-3	TRBV7-8	-	TRBD1	TGTGCCAGCAGCTTTCGGACAGGGTTTATCTCTGGAAACACCATATATTTT	CASSFRTGFISGNTIYF
TRBJ1-2	TRBV28	-	TRBD1	TGTGCCAGCAGTTCCGCTTCGGGACAGGGGGCTCCTCAAGGCTACACCTTC	CASSSASGQGAPQGYTF
TRBJ1-4	TRBV19	-	TRBD1	TGTGCCAGTAGCCCGGATAGACAGGGCACTAATGAAAAACTGTTTTTT	CASSPDRQGTNEKLFF
TRBJ2-2	TRBV10-3	few	-	TGTGCCATCAGTGATAGAAAGGGCGCGAACACCGGGGAGCTGTTTTTT	CAISDRKGANTGELFF